A selection of T cell receptor beta chains follows, all from one sample in a study of blood T cell repertoires in COVID-19. Sequencing used immunoSEQ multiplex PCR; TCRdb keeps in-frame clones, though not all of them. Among over 200,000 clones listed, about 90% were seen once. Specimen: peripheral blood. The source of these receptors is a woman between 45 and 60 years old with acute or convalescent COVID-19. Each CDR3 is given with its conserved first and last residue. The D gene is left open where the match is weak.

D: TRBD1
V: TRBV7-2
CDR3: CASSPGTGALLSGVMHF

D: NA
V: TRBV5-4
CDR3: CASSPGTYEQYF

D: TRBD1
V: TRBV6-6
CDR3: CASSEDRGPTYEQYF

D: TRBD1
V: TRBV28
CDR3: CASSSTGNNQPQHF

D: NA
V: TRBV19
CDR3: CASTPGTGNTIYF

D: TRBD1
V: TRBV13
CDR3: CASRAYQDRGPGANVLTF

D: NA
V: TRBV7-2
CDR3: CASSPRGVSYEQYF

D: NA
V: TRBV28
CDR3: CASSLSGAGYGYTF

D: NA
V: TRBV14
CDR3: CASSLISSANYEQYF

D: TRBD1
V: TRBV24-1
CDR3: CATSDHGDREGRAGELFF

D: TRBD1
V: TRBV9
CDR3: CASSAGTGFYEQYF

D: NA
V: TRBV5-1
CDR3: CASSFGDGTDTQYF

D: TRBD1
V: TRBV5-1
CDR3: CASSLTGDTVEKLFF

D: NA
V: TRBV7-3
CDR3: CASSLRDTSYEQYF

D: NA
V: TRBV2
CDR3: CASREYQETQYF

D: TRBD1
V: TRBV7-9
CDR3: CASSSPDREVNGYTF

D: NA
V: TRBV30
CDR3: CAWSMRGNQPQHF

D: NA
V: TRBV28
CDR3: CASSFIGTRGYTF

D: NA
V: TRBV5-1
CDR3: CASSSQGGGAYEQYF

D: TRBD2
V: TRBV6-6
CDR3: CASGPSGRYSGANVLTF